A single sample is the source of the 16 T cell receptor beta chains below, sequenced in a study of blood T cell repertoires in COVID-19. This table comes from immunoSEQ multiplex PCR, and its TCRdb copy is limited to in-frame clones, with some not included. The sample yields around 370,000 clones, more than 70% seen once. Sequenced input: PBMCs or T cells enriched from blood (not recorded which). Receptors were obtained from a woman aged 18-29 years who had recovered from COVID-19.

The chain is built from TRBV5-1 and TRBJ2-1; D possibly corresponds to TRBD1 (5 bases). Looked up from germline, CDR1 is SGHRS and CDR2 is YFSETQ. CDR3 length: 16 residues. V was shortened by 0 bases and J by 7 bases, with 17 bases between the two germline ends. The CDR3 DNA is TGCGCCAGCAGCTTGGTTTTGACAGTCTCTGTAAATGAGCAGTTCTTC. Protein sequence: CASSLVLTVSVNEQFF.

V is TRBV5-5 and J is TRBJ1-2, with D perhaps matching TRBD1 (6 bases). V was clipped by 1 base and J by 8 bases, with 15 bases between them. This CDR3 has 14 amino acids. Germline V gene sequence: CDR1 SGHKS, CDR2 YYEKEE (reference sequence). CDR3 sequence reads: CASSLLTGQAGYTF. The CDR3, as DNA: TGTGCCAGCAGCTTGTTAACAGGGCAAGCGGGCTACACCTTC.

Written as DNA, the CDR3 is TGCGCCAGCACCTCCGGGGTGATGAACACTGAAGCTTTCTTT. Translating gives CASTSGVMNTEAFF. This chain connects TRBV5-1 to TRBJ1-1, with D uncertain. Trimming pared 6 bases from V and 0 bases from J, leaving 12 bases between. This CDR3 region has 14 residues. Germline V CDR1 and CDR2: SGHRS, YFSETQ.

For the CDR3, the DNA is TGTGCCAGCAGCCAGGGGTTGGACACCGGGGAGCTGTTTTTT. Its translation: CASSQGLDTGELFF. This rearrangement joins TRBV7-3 to TRBJ2-2, with TRBD1 as a possible D gene (6 bases). There are 14 residues in the CDR3. Per germline, CDR1 SGHTA and CDR2 FQGTGA. Trimming pared 5 bases from V and 3 bases from J, leaving 10 bases between.

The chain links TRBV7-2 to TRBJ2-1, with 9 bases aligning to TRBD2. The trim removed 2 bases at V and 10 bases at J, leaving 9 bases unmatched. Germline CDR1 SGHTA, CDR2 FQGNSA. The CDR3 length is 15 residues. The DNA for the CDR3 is TGTGCCAGCAGCTTAAACCCAGCGGGGGGCTACGAGCAGTTCTTC. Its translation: CASSLNPAGGYEQFF. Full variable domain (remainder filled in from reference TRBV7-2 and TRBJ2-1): GAGVSQSPSNKVTEKGKDVELRCDPISGHTALYWYRQSLGQGLEFLIYFQGNSAPDKSGLPSDRFSAERTGGSVSTLTIQRTQQEDSAVYLCASSLNPAGGYEQFFGPGTRLTVL.

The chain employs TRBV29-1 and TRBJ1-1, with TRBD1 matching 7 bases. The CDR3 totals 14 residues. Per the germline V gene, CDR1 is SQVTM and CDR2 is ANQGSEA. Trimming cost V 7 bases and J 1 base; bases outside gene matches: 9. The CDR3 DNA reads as TGCAGCGCTACGACCGGGACAGAGAACACTGAAGCTTTCTTT. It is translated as CSATTGTENTEAFF.

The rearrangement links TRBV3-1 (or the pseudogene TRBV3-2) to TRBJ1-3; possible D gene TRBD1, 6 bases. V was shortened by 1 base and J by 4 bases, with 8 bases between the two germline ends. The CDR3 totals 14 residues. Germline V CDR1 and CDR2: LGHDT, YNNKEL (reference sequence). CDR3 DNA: TGTGCCAGCAGCCAAGGGGGGCTCGGAAACACCATATATTTT. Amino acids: CASSQGGLGNTIYF.

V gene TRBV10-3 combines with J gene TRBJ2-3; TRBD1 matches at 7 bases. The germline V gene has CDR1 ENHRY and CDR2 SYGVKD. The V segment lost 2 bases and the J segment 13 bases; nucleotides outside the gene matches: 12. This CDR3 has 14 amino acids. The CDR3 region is CAISEGRQGGGKYF. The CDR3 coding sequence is TGTGCCATCAGTGAGGGACGACAGGGCGGAGGCAAGTATTTT.

CDR3 DNA: TGTGCCAGCAGCTCCGGCCCGGGGGGGGAGCTGTTTTTT. This encodes CASSSGPGGELFF. V is TRBV7-2 and J is TRBJ2-2; D may be TRBD2 (5 bases). The CDR3 is 13 residues long. Per the germline V gene, CDR1 is SGHTA and CDR2 is FQGNSA. V lost 4 bases to trimming and J lost 8 bases, with 11 bases between them.

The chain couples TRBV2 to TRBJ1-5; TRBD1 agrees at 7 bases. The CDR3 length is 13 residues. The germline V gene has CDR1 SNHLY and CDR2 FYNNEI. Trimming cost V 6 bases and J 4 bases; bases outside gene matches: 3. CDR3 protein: CASREDRNQPQHF. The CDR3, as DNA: TGTGCCAGCAGAGAGGACAGGAATCAGCCCCAGCATTTT.

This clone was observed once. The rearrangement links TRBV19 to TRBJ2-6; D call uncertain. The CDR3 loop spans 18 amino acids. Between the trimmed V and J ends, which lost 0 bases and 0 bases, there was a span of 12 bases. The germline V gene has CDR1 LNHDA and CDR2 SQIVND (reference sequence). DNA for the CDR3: TGTGCCAGTAGTATAGATCTTCGCGCCGTCTCTGGGGCCAACGTCCTGACTTTC. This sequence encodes CASSIDLRAVSGANVLTF.

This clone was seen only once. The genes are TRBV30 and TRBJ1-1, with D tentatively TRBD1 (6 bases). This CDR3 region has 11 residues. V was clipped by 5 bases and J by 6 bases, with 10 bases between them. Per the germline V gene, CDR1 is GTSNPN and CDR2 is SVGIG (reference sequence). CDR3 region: CAWLDSAEAFF. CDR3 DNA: TGTGCCTGGCTGGACAGCGCTGAAGCTTTCTTT.

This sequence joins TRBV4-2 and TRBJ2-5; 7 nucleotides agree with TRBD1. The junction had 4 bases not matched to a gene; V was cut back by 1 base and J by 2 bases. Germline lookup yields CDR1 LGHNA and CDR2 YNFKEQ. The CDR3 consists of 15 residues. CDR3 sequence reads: CASSQVSDRQETQYF. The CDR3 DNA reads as TGTGCCAGCAGCCAAGTGTCGGACAGGCAAGAGACCCAGTACTTC.

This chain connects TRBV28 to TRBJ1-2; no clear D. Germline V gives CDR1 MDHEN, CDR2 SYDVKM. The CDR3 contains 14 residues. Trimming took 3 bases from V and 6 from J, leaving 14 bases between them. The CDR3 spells CASSFWPGLNGYTF. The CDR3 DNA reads TGTGCCAGCAGTTTTTGGCCCGGACTGAATGGCTACACCTTC.

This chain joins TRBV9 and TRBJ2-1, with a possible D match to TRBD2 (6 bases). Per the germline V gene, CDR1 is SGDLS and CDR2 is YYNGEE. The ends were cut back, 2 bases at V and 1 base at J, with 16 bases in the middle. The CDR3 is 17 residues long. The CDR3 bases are TGTGCCAGCAGCGTGGGCAACGGGGGTGGTTCCTACAATGAGCAGTTCTTC. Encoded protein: CASSVGNGGGSYNEQFF.

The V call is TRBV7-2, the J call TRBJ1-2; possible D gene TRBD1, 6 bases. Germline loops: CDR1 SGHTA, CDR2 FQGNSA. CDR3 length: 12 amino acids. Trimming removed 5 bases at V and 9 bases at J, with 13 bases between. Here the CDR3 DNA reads TGTGCCAGCAGCCTTAACAGGGTTAGCTACACCTTC. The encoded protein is CASSLNRVSYTF.